The entry that follows covers one T cell receptor (beta chain) sequence. TCRdb keeps only in-frame clones here, not all; method: immunoSEQ multiplex PCR. This table has some 200,000 clones, about three quarters appearing once. The record originates from a study of blood T cell repertoires in COVID-19. Study context: Spain, Italy and the United States supplied samples that represented acute and convalescent COVID-19.

This CDR3 region has 14 residues. CDR1 is SGDLS, CDR2 YYNGEE, per germline. Between the trimmed V and J ends, which lost 0 bases and 3 bases, there was a span of 9 bases. The chain is built from TRBV9 and TRBJ1-1; D is unresolved. Sequenced input: peripheral blood. This TCR derives from a woman between 65 and 79 years old with acute or convalescent COVID-19. CDR3 sequence reads: CASSVDARDTEAFF. CDR3 DNA sequence: TGTGCCAGCAGCGTAGACGCTCGGGACACTGAAGCTTTCTTT.